Shown below are 26 T cell receptor beta chains from a single sample sequenced in a study of blood T cells in healthy people across ages. The authors ran a second PCR of 7 to 11 cycles using a sample-barcoded 5' primer and a J-beta primer mix. One entry per CDR3 protein results from TCRdb running MiXCR on the 5' RACE reads. The sample has roughly 720,000 distinct CDR3 sequences, about 55% seen once. Sequenced material: blood. These receptors all stem from a man older than 75 in good health.

The chain has TRBV7-2 and TRBJ2-7, with 11 nucleotides matching TRBD2. V was clipped by 3 bases and J by 3 bases; unmatched bases: 7. Germline CDR1 is SGHTA and CDR2 is FQGNSA. There are 16 residues in the CDR3. The CDR3: CASSLPGLADRYEQYF. The CDR3, as DNA: TGTGCCAGCAGCTTGCCGGGACTAGCGGACCGCTACGAGCAGTACTTC. The variable domain in full, completed from reference TRBV7-2 and TRBJ2-7, reads GAGVSQSPSNKVTEKGKDVELRCDPISGHTALYWYRQSLGQGLEFLIYFQGNSAPDKSGLPSDRFSAERTGGSVSTLTIQRTQQEDSAVYLCASSLPGLADRYEQYFGPGTRLTVT.

For the CDR3, the DNA is TGCAGTGCTATAAATCCACAGGGGGCGCAAAGATACGCGTATTTT. It specifies CSAINPQGAQRYAYF. The genes are TRBV20-1 and TRBJ2-3, with 9 bases fitting TRBD1. The CDR3 runs 15 residues. V dropped 4 bases and J dropped 14; count of bases not matched to a gene: 19. Germline V gene data show CDR1 as DFQATT and CDR2 as SNEGSKA (reference sequence).

The chain is built from TRBV7-4 and TRBJ2-1; TRBD2 matches at 10 bases. The length of the CDR3 is 18 residues. The J segment lost 3 bases and the V segment lost 4 bases, leaving 12 bases of the junction unmatched. Germline CDR1 and CDR2: SGHVT and SQSDAQ. The CDR3 DNA reads TGTGCCAGCAGCTCCGGTCTAGCGGGAGCGGGATACTACAATGAGCAGTTCTTC. The encoded protein is CASSSGLAGAGYYNEQFF.

The chain combines TRBV6-6 with TRBJ1-5; TRBD1 matches at 10 bases. CDR1 is MNHNY, CDR2 SVGAGI, per germline (reference sequence). The CDR3 is made up of 15 amino acids. Trimming took 2 bases from V and 7 from J; bases not matched to a gene: 5. This CDR3 is CASSYGTGENQPQHF. The DNA for the CDR3 is TGTGCCAGCAGTTACGGGACAGGGGAAAACCAGCCCCAGCATTTT.

The rearrangement joins TRBV19 to TRBJ2-1, with TRBD2 matching 7 bases. The CDR3 has 15 residues. Germline CDR1 reads LNHDA; CDR2 reads SQIVND (reference sequence). V dropped 1 base and J dropped 5; count of bases not matched to a gene: 5. CDR3 DNA: TGTGCCAGTAGTATAGGGCTAGCGGCGAACAATGAGCAGTTCTTC. This encodes CASSIGLAANNEQFF.

Only a few counts were recorded for this clonotype. The chain uses TRBV7-9 and TRBJ2-7, with a possible D match to TRBD1 (6 bases). Trimming cost V 4 bases and J 2 bases, with 18 bases left between them. This CDR3 is 16 amino acids long. Germline V CDR1 and CDR2: SEHNR, FQNEAQ (reference sequence). The CDR3 DNA is TGTGCCAGCAGCTCCCCGCGTGGGGGCATCCCCTACGAGCAGTACTTC. Translation: CASSSPRGGIPYEQYF.

This clonotype was seen more than once but under ten times. The chain couples TRBV5-6 to TRBJ2-3; 10 bases map to TRBD1. J lost 3 bases, V lost 4 bases, and 8 bases had no gene match. Per the germline V gene, CDR1 is SGHDT and CDR2 is YYEEEE. This CDR3 has 16 amino acids. CDR3 loop: CASSRDRGGKTDTQYF. Here the CDR3 DNA reads TGTGCCAGCAGCCGGGACAGGGGTGGTAAGACAGATACGCAGTATTTT.

V gene TRBV5-1 combines with J gene TRBJ2-4; D tentatively fits TRBD1 or TRBD2 (5 bases each). Germline values: CDR1 SGHRS, CDR2 YFSETQ. The CDR3 has 17 residues. V was shortened by 1 base and J by 1 base, with 15 bases between the two germline ends. CDR3: CASSLFGTSLAKNIQYF. As DNA, the CDR3 is TGCGCCAGCAGCTTGTTCGGGACCTCCCTGGCCAAAAACATTCAGTACTTC.

The table lists this clonotype with a few counts. The genes are TRBV7-9 and TRBJ2-3; 10 bases match TRBD2. This CDR3 region has 18 residues. Germline lookup yields CDR1 SEHNR and CDR2 FQNEAQ (reference sequence). Losses at the gene ends were 6 bases for V and 2 bases for J; bases not matched to a gene: 14. The chain's CDR3 is CASRRWLAGARSTDTQYF. CDR3 bases: TGTGCCAGCAGGCGGTGGCTAGCGGGAGCCCGATCCACAGATACGCAGTATTTT.

The V gene is TRBV7-2, the J gene TRBJ2-4; D may be TRBD2 (6 bases). The J call is uncertain, as TRBJ2-5 better fits the DNA end. The germline gives CDR1 SGHTA, CDR2 FQGNSA. The CDR3 loop spans 17 amino acids. The CDR3 region is CASSPQYSGPFQETQYF. DNA of the CDR3: TGTGCCAGCAGCCCCCAATACAGCGGGCCCTTCCAAGAGACCCAGTACTTC.

Only a few counts were recorded for this clonotype. The chain carries TRBV12-3 or TRBV12-4 and TRBJ2-5, with 11 bases matching TRBD2. The CDR3 length is 17 residues. Losses at the gene ends were 2 bases for V and 5 bases for J; bases not matched to a gene: 10. The CDR3 DNA reads TGTGCCAGCAGTTTACGCCTACTAGCGGGAGTAAGGGAGACCCAGTACTTC. Amino acids: CASSLRLLAGVRETQYF.

This chain joins TRBV28 and TRBJ1-6, with D perhaps matching TRBD1 (6 bases). Germline-derived CDR1 and CDR2 are MDHEN and SYDVKM. V was trimmed by 7 bases and J by 0 bases, leaving 22 bases between them. The CDR3 loop spans 19 amino acids. The CDR3 is CASTLGTNEFGSYNSPLHF. As DNA, the CDR3 is TGTGCCAGCACCCTAGGGACAAACGAATTCGGCTCCTATAATTCACCCCTCCACTTT. The variable domain in full, with the rest retrieved from reference TRBV28 and TRBJ1-6, is DVKVTQSSRYLVKRTGEKVFLECVQDMDHENMFWYRQDPGLGLRLIYFSYDVKMKEKGDIPEGYSVSREKKERFSLILESASTNQTSMYLCASTLGTNEFGSYNSPLHFGNGTRLTVT.

The chain recombines TRBV27 with TRBJ2-3, with 8 positions matching TRBD2. V gave up 4 bases and J gave up 2 bases; unmatched junction bases: 11. Germline CDR1 reads MNHEY; CDR2 reads SMNVEV (reference sequence). The CDR3 consists of 17 residues. This chain's CDR3 is CASSSVGSGSHTDTQYF. The DNA for the CDR3 is TGTGCCAGCAGTTCGGTAGGGAGCGGGAGTCACACAGATACGCAGTATTTT.

Of note for this clonotype: A much more abundant neighbour one base away suggests this may be a read error. The V gene is TRBV9, the J gene TRBJ2-3; the D is unclear. Germline CDR1 SGDLS, CDR2 YYNGEE. The CDR3 has 11 residues. The CDR3 here is CASNPTDPQYF. In DNA, the CDR3 is TGTGCCAGCAACCCCACAGATCCGCAGTATTTT.

This clonotype turned up a few times. The rearrangement links TRBV29-1 to TRBJ2-1, with 11 bases aligning to TRBD2. Losses at the gene ends were 6 bases for V and 0 bases for J; bases not matched to a gene: 7. This CDR3 is 16 amino acids long. Germline CDR1 and CDR2: SQVTM and ANQGSEA. CDR3 loop: CSVSSGRARSYNEQFF. In DNA form, the CDR3 reads TGCAGCGTCAGTAGCGGGAGGGCCCGCTCCTACAATGAGCAGTTCTTC.

V is TRBV28 and J is TRBJ1-1, with a weak D call TRBD1 (6 bases). Trimming left V 4 bases short and J 7 bases short, with 19 bases between. This CDR3 contains 15 residues. Germline loops: CDR1 MDHEN, CDR2 SYDVKM. This CDR3 is CASSSPGAGRDEAFF. Here the CDR3 DNA reads TGTGCCAGCAGTTCCCCAGGGGCCGGAAGGGATGAAGCTTTCTTT.

This clonotype appeared a few times. V and J are TRBV24-1 and TRBJ1-2; D possibly corresponds to TRBD1 (5 bases). Trimming took 6 bases from V and 2 from J, leaving 12 bases between them. The CDR3 runs to 14 residues. Germline values: CDR1 KGHDR, CDR2 SFDVKD. The chain's CDR3 is CATSPAQGNYGYTF. CDR3 coding DNA: TGTGCCACCAGTCCAGCTCAGGGAAACTATGGCTACACCTTC.

The chain employs TRBV27 and TRBJ2-4; D perhaps matches TRBD2 (6 bases). The end of the DNA fits TRBJ2-7 better, so the J call may be wrong. CDR3 size: 15 residues. The germline CDR1 and CDR2 sequences are MNHEY and SMNVEV (reference sequence). The CDR3, as DNA: TGTGCCAGCAGCTCGGGGACTGACTATCGCTACGAGCAGTACTTC. Translated, it gives CASSSGTDYRYEQYF.

Concerning this clonotype: One end of the junction does not line up with germline, which may come from a read error. The rearrangement joins TRBV7-2 to TRBJ2-7; the D gene is possibly TRBD2 (6 bases). The J call may not be correct, given that the DNA end is closer to TRBJ2-5. The CDR3 runs 14 residues. Germline CDR1 is SGHTA and CDR2 is FQGNSA. The CDR3 protein is CAGSLGGSQETQYF. In DNA, the CDR3 is TGTGCCGGCAGCTTAGGAGGGTCGCAAGAGACCCAGTACTTC.

The chain is built from TRBV3-1 and TRBJ2-3, with D possibly matching TRBD1 (7 bases). CDR3 size: 13 residues. Trimming took 8 bases from V and 3 from J, leaving 12 bases between them. Per the germline V gene, CDR1 is LGHDT and CDR2 is YNNKEL (reference sequence). The CDR3 protein is CASGGDSTDTQYF. CDR3 nucleotide sequence: TGTGCCAGCGGAGGGGACAGTACAGATACGCAGTATTTT.

The chain employs TRBV6-5 and TRBJ1-1; D may be TRBD1 (6 bases). V shed 0 bases and J shed 4 bases, with 9 bases lying between them. Germline V CDR1 and CDR2: MNHEY, SVGAGI. The CDR3 is 14 residues long. CDR3 loop: CASSYSGGFTEAFF. CDR3 nucleotides: TGTGCCAGCAGTTACTCAGGGGGATTCACTGAAGCTTTCTTT.

The chain uses TRBV28 and TRBJ2-7; the D is unclear. CDR3 length equals 15 residues. Germline lookup yields CDR1 MDHEN and CDR2 SYDVKM. V lost 6 bases to trimming and J lost 2 bases, with 17 bases between them. In nucleotides, the CDR3 is TGTGCCAGCAGACCCTTGACTGAGCTAACCTACGAGCAGTACTTC. Its translation: CASRPLTELTYEQYF.

The rearrangement links TRBV12-3 or TRBV12-4 to TRBJ1-2, with a weak D call TRBD1 (6 bases). V lost 6 bases, J lost 4 bases, and 18 bases lay in between. The CDR3 runs 15 residues. The CDR3 DNA follows: TGTGCCAGCAGCCTTGGACAGAAGGTGGCCTATGGCTACACCTTC. Residues: CASSLGQKVAYGYTF.

This clonotype occurred a few times. The chain recombines TRBV20-1 with TRBJ2-7; no reliable D call. Trimming removed 6 bases at V and 2 bases at J, with 11 bases between. The germline CDR1 and CDR2 sequences are DFQATT and SNEGSKA (reference sequence). The CDR3 contains 12 residues. The DNA of the CDR3 is TGCAGTGCCCTCGGTGAGCCCTACGAGCAGTACTTC. Encoded protein: CSALGEPYEQYF.

The chain is built from TRBV5-4 and TRBJ1-2, with D possibly TRBD1 on 6 matching bases. Germline V gene data show CDR1 as SGHNT and CDR2 as YYREEE (reference sequence). Trimming took 4 bases from V and 4 from J, leaving 14 bases between them. The CDR3 is 14 amino acids. Written as DNA, the CDR3 is TGTGCCAGCAGCCCCGGACAGAGAGGCTATGGCTACACCTTC. Translated: CASSPGQRGYGYTF.

For the CDR3, the DNA is TGCAGCGCCCCGGGACAGGGGGCCCACGAGCAGTACTTC. This codes for CSAPGQGAHEQYF. The rearrangement links TRBV29-1 to TRBJ2-4; 12 positions match TRBD1. The assigned J gene may be wrong: the sequence end matches TRBJ2-7 better. The CDR3 has 13 residues. Germline V gene lookup returns CDR1 SQVTM and CDR2 ANQGSEA.